This TCR beta chain is from a study of blood T cells in healthy people across ages. CDR1 is MNHNS, CDR2 SASEGT, per germline. CDR3 length: 16 residues. With 8 bases clipped from V and 4 bases from J, the junction kept 16 bases outside the gene matches. Each of the donors had 9 to 10 milliliters of peripheral blood drawn into EDTA-treated Vacutainer tubes. Samples each had at least 6 micrograms of total RNA extracted. A second PCR, run for 7 to 11 cycles, used a sample-barcoded 5' primer plus a J-beta primer mix. In TCRdb, the 5' RACE reads were re-called with MiXCR into one record per CDR3 protein. The sample carries over a million distinct CDR3 sequences, 35% to 55% recorded once. Only a few counts were recorded for this clonotype.

V is TRBV6-1 and J is TRBJ1-2; TRBD1 matches at 7 bases. The TCR originated in a woman aged 55-75 years in good health. Source material: blood. In nucleotides, the CDR3 is TGTGCCAGCGGGGGGACAGTGATTATAAACAGCTATGGCTACACCTTC. It codes for CASGGTVIINSYGYTF.